This entry concerns a single T cell receptor (beta chain). Repertoires were generated with immunoSEQ multiplex PCR, while TCRdb's copy carries only in-frame clones and drops some. This table has a few million clones, about nine tenths appearing once. This sample stems from a study of shared clonotypes between healthy human individuals. Study in general: The plates for each donor numbered three CD4 naive, three CD4 memory, two CD8 naive and one CD8 memory.

Germline V gene sequence: CDR1 MGHDK, CDR2 SYGVNS. This CDR3 contains 14 residues. Trimming left V 4 bases short and J 1 base short, with 9 bases between. The receptor comes from a man aged 18 to 30 in good health. Some clones in this sample may be carry-over from other donors' samples. What was sequenced was naive CD4+ T cells from PBMCs. Stated subset: CD45RA+ positively selected. The J gene is TRBJ2-3, the V gene TRBV25-1; unclear D gene. The CDR3 sequence: CASSVIAGTDTQYF. The CDR3 DNA reads as TGTGCCAGCAGTGTAATTGCGGGCACAGATACGCAGTATTTT. The entire variable domain, with the rest obtained from reference TRBV25-1 and TRBJ2-3, is as follows: EADIYQTPRYLVIGTGKKITLECSQTMGHDKMYWYQQDPGMELHLIHYSYGVNSTEKGDLSSESTVSRIRTEHFPLTLESARPSHTSQYLCASSVIAGTDTQYFGPGTRLTVL.